The rows below give T cell receptor beta chains drawn from one sample of a study of blood T cell repertoires in COVID-19. Assay: immunoSEQ multiplex PCR; the TCRdb copy retains only in-frame clones and omits some. The sample yields hundreds of thousands of clones, 85% to 90% seen once. What was sequenced was peripheral blood. These receptors were collected from an elderly man with acute or convalescent COVID-19. Both conserved end residues are part of each CDR3. A D gene is named only where the DNA matches it firmly. The listing skips clone size in some rows; elsewhere it reads once, few, many or a size class.

J gene: TRBJ2-7; clone size: .; D gene: TRBD2; V gene: TRBV18; CDR3 length: 15; CDR3 protein: CASSPPAGGLAEQYF; CDR3 DNA: TGTGCCAGCTCACCACCCGCGGGGGGGCTTGCCGAGCAGTACTTC
J gene: TRBJ1-5; clone size: .; D gene: TRBD1; V gene: TRBV28; CDR3 length: 15; CDR3 protein: CASSPQGQGYQPQHF; CDR3 DNA: TGTGCCAGCAGTCCCCAGGGACAGGGTTATCAGCCCCAGCATTTT
J gene: TRBJ1-3; clone size: .; D gene: TRBD1; V gene: TRBV7-9; CDR3 length: 16; CDR3 protein: CASSSSTGEVGNTIYF; CDR3 DNA: TGTGCCAGCAGCTCTTCGACAGGGGAGGTTGGAAACACCATATATTTT
J gene: TRBJ2-2; clone size: .; D gene: .; V gene: TRBV7-3; CDR3 length: 16; CDR3 protein: CASSKTGLANTGELFF; CDR3 DNA: TGTGCCAGCAGCAAAACGGGACTGGCGAACACCGGGGAGCTGTTTTTT
J gene: TRBJ2-3; clone size: .; D gene: .; V gene: TRBV9; CDR3 length: 15; CDR3 protein: CASSVGGLSTDTQYF; CDR3 DNA: TGTGCCAGCAGCGTAGGAGGTCTGAGCACAGATACGCAGTATTTT
J gene: TRBJ1-2; clone size: .; D gene: TRBD1; V gene: TRBV20-1; CDR3 length: 10; CDR3 protein: CSAGRGGYTF; CDR3 DNA: TGCAGTGCTGGCAGGGGGGGCTACACCTTC
J gene: TRBJ2-7; clone size: .; D gene: .; V gene: TRBV19; CDR3 length: 13; CDR3 protein: CASRDDSNYEQYF; CDR3 DNA: TGTGCCAGCCGGGATGACTCGAACTACGAGCAGTACTTC
J gene: TRBJ1-1; clone size: .; D gene: TRBD1; V gene: TRBV10-3; CDR3 length: 16; CDR3 protein: CAISDPQGARRPEAFF; CDR3 DNA: TGTGCCATCAGCGATCCCCAGGGGGCTCGGAGGCCTGAAGCTTTCTTT
J gene: TRBJ2-3; clone size: .; D gene: TRBD2; V gene: TRBV5-1; CDR3 length: 15; CDR3 protein: CASSSLAGGTDTQYF; CDR3 DNA: TGCGCCAGCAGCTCCTTAGCGGGGGGAACAGATACGCAGTATTTT
J gene: TRBJ1-4; clone size: .; D gene: .; V gene: TRBV19; CDR3 length: 15; CDR3 protein: CASSSGGAGNEKLFF; CDR3 DNA: TGTGCCAGTAGTAGTGGGGGCGCGGGTAATGAAAAACTGTTTTTT
J gene: TRBJ1-3; clone size: .; D gene: .; V gene: TRBV5-6; CDR3 length: 14; CDR3 protein: CASTIGGSGNTIYF; CDR3 DNA: TGTGCCAGCACCATAGGGGGCTCTGGAAACACCATATATTTT
J gene: TRBJ2-7; clone size: .; D gene: .; V gene: TRBV19; CDR3 length: 14; CDR3 protein: CASSITKDTYEQYF; CDR3 DNA: TGTGCCAGTAGTATTACGAAGGACACATACGAGCAGTACTTC
J gene: TRBJ1-2; clone size: .; D gene: .; V gene: TRBV10-2; CDR3 length: 16; CDR3 protein: CASSEWKGNFGYGYTF; CDR3 DNA: TGCGCCAGCAGTGAGTGGAAGGGGAACTTCGGCTATGGCTACACCTTC
J gene: TRBJ2-7; clone size: .; D gene: TRBD2; V gene: TRBV6-4; CDR3 length: 15; CDR3 protein: CASSESAGGAYEQYF; CDR3 DNA: TGTGCCAGCAGTGAGTCCGCCGGGGGGGCCTACGAGCAGTACTTC
J gene: TRBJ2-2; clone size: few; D gene: .; V gene: TRBV5-6; CDR3 length: 15; CDR3 protein: CASSLGGGDTGELFF; CDR3 DNA: TGTGCCAGCAGCTTGGGAGGAGGGGACACCGGGGAGCTGTTTTTT
J gene: TRBJ2-7; clone size: .; D gene: TRBD2; V gene: TRBV28; CDR3 length: 14; CDR3 protein: CAIAEREGPYEQYF; CDR3 DNA: TGTGCCATCGCGGAGAGGGAGGGACCCTACGAGCAGTACTTC
J gene: TRBJ2-1; clone size: .; D gene: TRBD2; V gene: TRBV6-6; CDR3 length: 14; CDR3 protein: CASSYLGGYNEQFF; CDR3 DNA: TGTGCCAGCAGTTACCTCGGGGGGTACAATGAGCAGTTCTTC
J gene: TRBJ2-1; clone size: once; D gene: TRBD1; V gene: TRBV9; CDR3 length: 15; CDR3 protein: CASSSRQGAYNEQFF; CDR3 DNA: TGTGCCAGCAGCTCTCGACAGGGAGCCTACAATGAGCAGTTCTTC
J gene: TRBJ1-3; clone size: .; D gene: .; V gene: TRBV5-4; CDR3 length: 17; CDR3 protein: CASSFQAGPFSGNTIYF; CDR3 DNA: TGTGCCAGCAGCTTTCAGGCAGGGCCTTTCTCTGGAAACACCATATATTTT
J gene: TRBJ2-7; clone size: .; D gene: TRBD2; V gene: TRBV4-3; CDR3 length: 17; CDR3 protein: CASSQTRTSGLSYEQYF; CDR3 DNA: TGCGCCAGCAGCCAAACCAGGACTAGCGGGCTTTCCTACGAGCAGTACTTC
J gene: TRBJ2-1; clone size: .; D gene: .; V gene: TRBV5-1; CDR3 length: 14; CDR3 protein: CASSFGGRSGEQFF; CDR3 DNA: TGCGCCAGCAGCTTTGGAGGGCGAAGCGGGGAGCAGTTCTTC
J gene: TRBJ1-6; clone size: .; D gene: TRBD1; V gene: TRBV18; CDR3 length: 16; CDR3 protein: CASSPRDRVENSPLHF; CDR3 DNA: TGTGCCAGCTCACCACGCGACAGGGTAGAGAATTCACCCCTCCACTTT
J gene: TRBJ2-1; clone size: .; D gene: .; V gene: TRBV27; CDR3 length: 13; CDR3 protein: CASSPTGLLGQFF; CDR3 DNA: TGTGCCAGCTCTCCTACAGGGCTCCTAGGGCAGTTCTTC
J gene: TRBJ1-5; clone size: .; D gene: TRBD1; V gene: TRBV28; CDR3 length: 19; CDR3 protein: CASSVERGRGPPRNQPQHF; CDR3 DNA: TGTGCCAGCAGCGTTGAAAGGGGGCGAGGACCGCCTCGCAATCAGCCCCAGCATTTT
J gene: TRBJ1-3; clone size: .; D gene: TRBD1; V gene: TRBV5-1; CDR3 length: 16; CDR3 protein: CASSIRQGATGNTIYF; CDR3 DNA: TGCGCCAGCAGCATCCGACAGGGGGCGACGGGAAACACCATATATTTT
J gene: TRBJ2-1; clone size: .; D gene: TRBD1; V gene: TRBV11-2; CDR3 length: 15; CDR3 protein: CASGLRDRDFNEQFF; CDR3 DNA: TGTGCCAGCGGTCTGCGGGACAGGGACTTCAATGAGCAGTTCTTC
J gene: TRBJ2-2; clone size: few; D gene: .; V gene: TRBV7-9; CDR3 length: 15; CDR3 protein: CASSQDPYGTGELFF; CDR3 DNA: TGTGCCAGCAGCCAGGATCCTTACGGCACCGGGGAGCTGTTTTTT
J gene: TRBJ1-6; clone size: .; D gene: .; V gene: TRBV6-5; CDR3 length: 13; CDR3 protein: CASTGRGNSPLHF; CDR3 DNA: TGTGCCAGCACGGGGAGGGGGAATTCACCCCTCCACTTT
J gene: TRBJ2-7; clone size: .; D gene: .; V gene: TRBV29-1; CDR3 length: 14; CDR3 protein: CSVESGGAGREQYF; CDR3 DNA: TGCAGCGTTGAAAGTGGGGGGGCTGGACGGGAGCAGTACTTC
J gene: TRBJ2-2; clone size: .; D gene: TRBD1; V gene: TRBV5-5; CDR3 length: 16; CDR3 protein: CASSADRGPDTGELFF; CDR3 DNA: TGTGCCAGCAGCGCGGACAGGGGGCCCGACACCGGGGAGCTGTTTTTT
J gene: TRBJ2-7; clone size: .; D gene: TRBD1; V gene: TRBV10-1; CDR3 length: 15; CDR3 protein: CASSESGTGAYEQYF; CDR3 DNA: TGCGCCAGCAGTGAGTCTGGGACAGGGGCATACGAGCAGTACTTC
J gene: TRBJ1-2; clone size: .; D gene: .; V gene: TRBV5-6; CDR3 length: 13; CDR3 protein: CASSLTANYGYTF; CDR3 DNA: TGTGCCAGCAGCCTCACAGCTAACTATGGCTACACCTTC
J gene: TRBJ2-1; clone size: .; D gene: TRBD2; V gene: TRBV19; CDR3 length: 15; CDR3 protein: CASTPLAGGPNEQFF; CDR3 DNA: TGTGCCAGTACCCCCTTGGCGGGAGGGCCCAATGAGCAGTTCTTC
J gene: TRBJ1-2; clone size: .; D gene: .; V gene: TRBV13; CDR3 length: 12; CDR3 protein: CASSLMSGGYTF; CDR3 DNA: TGTGCCAGCAGCTTAATGTCAGGAGGCTACACCTTC
J gene: TRBJ2-7; clone size: .; D gene: .; V gene: TRBV6-6; CDR3 length: 13; CDR3 protein: CASSSGVAYEQYF; CDR3 DNA: TGTGCCAGCAGCTCCGGAGTAGCCTACGAGCAGTACTTC